This T cell receptor (beta chain) comes out of a study of blood T cell repertoires in COVID-19. Study-wide background: COVID-19 samples, acute and convalescent, were from the United States, Italy and Spain.

Trimming removed 0 bases from V and 1 base from J; junction bases left unmatched: 7. From germline, CDR1 is MNHNS and CDR2 SASEGT. This CDR3 contains 17 residues. Original methodology: Estimated nucleated cell counts came from reference gene primer amplification. Data came from immunoSEQ multiplex PCR; TCRdb stores just in-frame clones and leaves some out. V, J and clone size were drawn from that table, and D and trimming were deduced from the DNA. Here the sample spans some 58,000 clones, approximately 87% being singletons. This clone showed up just a few times. The source is a man in his fifties or sixties with acute or convalescent COVID-19. Specimen: peripheral blood. The chain has TRBV6-1 and TRBJ1-1; 8 positions match TRBD1. The CDR3 DNA is TGTGCCAGCAGTGAAGCACTTCAGGGGGCGCGGAACACTGAAGCTTTCTTT. Encoded protein: CASSEALQGARNTEAFF.